Listed below are T cell receptor beta chains from one sample, sequenced in a study of T cell clonotyping in hematopoietic cell transplantation. The table came from immunoSEQ multiplex PCR; TCRdb's copy has only in-frame clones and leaves some out. The data hold approximately 75,000 clones, with around 94% observed a single time. Source material: peripheral blood mononuclear cells. These receptors came from a man aged 45-65 years in good health. Some clones in this sample may be carry-over from other donors' samples. The CDR3 runs from the conserved cysteine through the conserved F or W. A D gene is named only where the DNA matches it firmly. A row's size may be missing; if present it is once, few, many or a size class.

clone size,D gene,J gene,V gene,CDR3 protein,CDR3 DNA
NA,TRBD1,TRBJ1-3,TRBV30,CAWRRGQSVDTIYF,TGTGCCTGGAGAAGGGGACAGTCGGTGGACACCATATATTTT
NA,NA,TRBJ1-2,TRBV19,CASSAQTYGYTF,TGTGCCAGTAGCGCTCAGACCTATGGCTACACCTTC
once,NA,TRBJ1-5,TRBV6-5,CASSSGSFLPQHF,TGTGCCAGCAGTTCCGGATCGTTTTTGCCCCAGCATTTT
NA,NA,TRBJ1-5,TRBV19,CASSIGRFLSGIDQPQHF,TGTGCCAGTAGTATCGGAAGGTTTTTATCAGGGATCGATCAGCCCCAGCATTTT
NA,NA,TRBJ2-7,TRBV7-7,CASSLRAGEVQYF,TGTGCTAGCAGCTTACGGGCAGGGGAGGTGCAGTACTTC
once,NA,TRBJ2-7,TRBV11-1,CASSLDQRYEQYF,TGTGCCAGCAGCTTAGATCAGCGCTACGAGCAGTACTTC
NA,NA,TRBJ1-2,TRBV5-4,CASSLPDMVGGYGYTF,TGTGCCAGCAGCTTGCCCGACATGGTGGGGGGCTATGGCTACACCTTC
NA,NA,TRBJ2-5,TRBV7-2,CASSHRRDPETQYF,TGTGCCAGCAGCCACAGAAGGGACCCCGAGACCCAGTACTTC
NA,TRBD2,TRBJ2-5,TRBV7-8,CASSLARLAGTYQETQYF,TGTGCCAGCAGCTTAGCGCGGCTAGCGGGGACCTACCAAGAGACCCAGTACTTC
NA,NA,TRBJ2-5,TRBV5-1,CASSSNGEPYF,TGCGCCAGCAGCTCGAACGGAGAACCGTACTTC
NA,TRBD2,TRBJ2-2,TRBV7-2,CASSLVAGNTGELFF,TGTGCCAGCAGCTTAGTAGCGGGGAACACCGGGGAGCTGTTTTTT
NA,TRBD1,TRBJ2-7,TRBV10-3,CAISGGTDEQYF,TGTGCCATCAGTGGAGGGACAGACGAGCAGTACTTC
once,NA,TRBJ1-5,TRBV6-1,CASSGGGGRQPQHF,TGTGCCAGCAGTGGGGGGGGAGGGCGTCAGCCCCAGCATTTT
NA,NA,TRBJ2-6,TRBV2,CASSRPKVSGANVLTF,TGTGCCAGCAGCCGTCCCAAGGTTTCTGGGGCCAACGTCCTGACTTTC
NA,NA,TRBJ1-1,TRBV14,CASSLLGGSAEAFF,TGTGCCAGCAGTCTACTGGGGGGGAGCGCTGAAGCTTTCTTT
NA,NA,TRBJ2-1,TRBV4-1,CASSRLIGGRYEQFF,TGCGCCAGCAGCCGGTTGATAGGGGGACGCTATGAGCAGTTCTTC
NA,NA,TRBJ1-5,TRBV19,CASSEGGHQPQHF,TGTGCCAGTAGTGAAGGGGGGCATCAGCCCCAGCATTTT
NA,TRBD2,TRBJ2-1,TRBV11-2,CASSRSGLAGGSTYNEQFF,TGTGCCAGCAGCCGCTCGGGACTAGCGGGAGGGTCGACCTACAATGAGCAGTTCTTC
NA,NA,TRBJ2-3,TRBV28,CASSLPSVVGGSTDTQYF,TGTGCCAGCAGTTTACCCTCTGTTGTGGGGGGTAGCACAGATACGCAGTATTTT
NA,NA,TRBJ2-7,TRBV10-2,CATTNVASSYEQYF,TGCGCCACCACGAACGTCGCGAGCTCCTACGAGCAGTACTTC
NA,NA,TRBJ1-2,TRBV14,CASSQDDGYTF,TGTGCCAGCAGCCAAGACGATGGCTACACCTTC
once,NA,TRBJ1-1,TRBV28,CASGRGGTEAFF,TGTGCCAGTGGACGAGGGGGCACTGAAGCTTTCTTT
NA,NA,TRBJ2-7,TRBV14,CASSRAYEQYF,TGTGCCAGCAGCCGAGCATACGAGCAGTACTTC
NA,TRBD2,TRBJ2-7,TRBV19,CASSRGLATYEQYF,TGTGCCAGTAGTAGGGGACTAGCGACCTACGAGCAGTACTTC
NA,TRBD2,TRBJ2-1,TRBV9,CASSLSGGGYNEQFF,TGTGCCAGCAGCTTGAGCGGGGGCGGGTACAATGAGCAGTTCTTC
NA,TRBD2,TRBJ2-7,TRBV4-2,CASSRGDRREDEQYF,TGTGCCAGCAGCCGGGGGGACCGGCGGGAGGACGAGCAGTACTTC
few,NA,TRBJ1-2,TRBV18,CASSQRFNEADGYTF,TGTGCCAGCTCCCAGAGGTTTAATGAAGCCGACGGCTACACCTTC
NA,NA,TRBJ1-5,TRBV27,CASSPQGRQDQPQHF,TGTGCCAGCAGTCCGCAGGGGAGGCAAGATCAGCCCCAGCATTTT
NA,TRBD1,TRBJ1-6,TRBV6-6,CASSYPQDRVNSPLHF,TGTGCCAGCAGTTACCCCCAGGACAGGGTTAATTCACCCCTCCACTTT
NA,NA,TRBJ1-4,TRBV14,CASSQDGGATNEKLFF,TGTGCCAGCAGCCAAGATGGGGGGGCAACTAATGAAAAACTGTTTTTT
NA,NA,TRBJ2-7,TRBV2,CASTRAVISYEQYF,TGTGCCAGCACAAGGGCAGTGATCTCCTACGAGCAGTACTTC
NA,NA,TRBJ1-6,TRBV14,CASSLPGDSPLHF,TGTGCCAGCAGCCTACCAGGGGATTCACCCCTCCACTTT
NA,NA,TRBJ2-1,TRBV5-1,CASSSSGTSYNEQFF,TGCGCCAGCAGTTCCAGCGGTACCTCCTACAATGAGCAGTTCTTC
NA,NA,TRBJ1-2,TRBV25-1,CASIKSRAGYGYTF,TGTGCCAGCATCAAGTCGAGGGCGGGGTATGGCTACACCTTC
NA,TRBD1,TRBJ1-1,TRBV7-6,CASSRTGENTEAFF,TGTGCCAGCAGCCGGACAGGAGAGAACACTGAAGCTTTCTTT
NA,TRBD1,TRBJ2-5,TRBV27,CASSLNRGETQYF,TGTGCCAGCAGTTTAAACAGGGGGGAGACCCAGTACTTC
NA,NA,TRBJ1-5,TRBV6-1,CASSEYLGVARQPQHF,TGTGCCAGCAGTGAATATCTTGGGGTGGCCCGTCAGCCCCAGCATTTT